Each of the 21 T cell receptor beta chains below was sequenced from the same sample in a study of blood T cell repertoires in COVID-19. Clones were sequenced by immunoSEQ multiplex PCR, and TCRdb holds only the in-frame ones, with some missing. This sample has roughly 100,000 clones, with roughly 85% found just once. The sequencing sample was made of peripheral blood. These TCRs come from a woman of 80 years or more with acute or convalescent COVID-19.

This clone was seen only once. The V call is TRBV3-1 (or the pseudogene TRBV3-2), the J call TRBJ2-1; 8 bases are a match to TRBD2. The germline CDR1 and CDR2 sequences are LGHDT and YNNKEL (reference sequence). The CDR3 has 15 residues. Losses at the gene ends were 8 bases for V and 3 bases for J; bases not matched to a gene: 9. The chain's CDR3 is CASGRLTSVYNEQFF. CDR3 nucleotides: TGTGCCAGCGGACGATTGACTAGCGTCTACAATGAGCAGTTCTTC.

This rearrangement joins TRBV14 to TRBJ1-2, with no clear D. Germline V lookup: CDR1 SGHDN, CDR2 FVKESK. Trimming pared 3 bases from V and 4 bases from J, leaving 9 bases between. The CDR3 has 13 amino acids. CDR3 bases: TGTGCCAGCAGCCAGTCACAGAGCTATGGCTACACCTTC. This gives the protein CASSQSQSYGYTF.

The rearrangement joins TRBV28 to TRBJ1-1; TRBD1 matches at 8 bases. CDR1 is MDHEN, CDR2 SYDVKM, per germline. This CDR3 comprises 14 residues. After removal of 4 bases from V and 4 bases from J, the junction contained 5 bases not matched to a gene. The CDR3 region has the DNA TGTGCCAGCAGTTCGCAGGGGGCCGTCACTGAAGCTTTCTTT. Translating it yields CASSSQGAVTEAFF.

The CDR3 sequence: CASKDRGHRQYF. The CDR3 coding sequence is TGTGCCAGCAAAGACAGGGGACATAGGCAGTATTTT. V and J are TRBV6-5 and TRBJ2-3, with 8 bases identical to TRBD1. Germline V lookup: CDR1 MNHEY, CDR2 SVGAGI. V dropped 7 bases and J dropped 11; count of bases not matched to a gene: 8. The CDR3 spans 12 residues.

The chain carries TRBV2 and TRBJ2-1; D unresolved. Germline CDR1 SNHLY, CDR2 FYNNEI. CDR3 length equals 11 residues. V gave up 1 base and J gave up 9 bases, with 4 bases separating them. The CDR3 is CASSEGGEQFF. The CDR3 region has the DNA TGTGCCAGCAGTGAAGGAGGTGAGCAGTTCTTC. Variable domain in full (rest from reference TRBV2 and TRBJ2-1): EPEVTQTPSHQVTQMGQEVILRCVPISNHLYFYWYRQILGQKVEFLVSFYNNEISEKSEIFDDQFSVERPDGSNFTLKIRSTKLEDSAMYFCASSEGGEQFFGPGTRLTVL.

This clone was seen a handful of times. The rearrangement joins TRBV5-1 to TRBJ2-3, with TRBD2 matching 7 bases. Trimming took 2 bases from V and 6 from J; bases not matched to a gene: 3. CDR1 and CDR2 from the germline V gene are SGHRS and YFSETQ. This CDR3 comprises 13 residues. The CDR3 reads CASSFGGSDTQYF. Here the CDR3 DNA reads TGCGCCAGCAGCTTCGGCGGGAGTGATACGCAGTATTTT. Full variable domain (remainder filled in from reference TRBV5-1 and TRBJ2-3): KAGVTQTPRYLIKTRGQQVTLSCSPISGHRSVSWYQQTPGQGLQFLFEYFSETQRNKGNFPGRFSGRQFSNSRSEMNVSTLELGDSALYLCASSFGGSDTQYFGPGTRLTVL.

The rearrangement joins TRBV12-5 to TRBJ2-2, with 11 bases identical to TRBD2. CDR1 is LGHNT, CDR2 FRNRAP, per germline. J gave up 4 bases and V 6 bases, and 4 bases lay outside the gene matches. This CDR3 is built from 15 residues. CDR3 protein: CASGMTSGATGELFF. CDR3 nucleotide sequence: TGTGCTAGTGGCATGACTAGCGGGGCCACCGGGGAGCTGTTTTTT.

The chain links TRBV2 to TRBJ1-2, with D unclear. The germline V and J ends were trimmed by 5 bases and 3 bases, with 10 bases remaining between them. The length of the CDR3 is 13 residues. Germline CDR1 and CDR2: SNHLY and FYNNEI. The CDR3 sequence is CASSINGDYGYTF. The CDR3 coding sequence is TGTGCCAGCAGTATCAACGGTGACTATGGCTACACCTTC.

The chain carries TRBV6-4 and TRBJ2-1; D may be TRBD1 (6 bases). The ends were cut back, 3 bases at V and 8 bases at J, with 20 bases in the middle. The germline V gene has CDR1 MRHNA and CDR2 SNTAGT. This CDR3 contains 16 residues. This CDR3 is CASSDKPRDINYEQFF. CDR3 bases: TGTGCCAGCAGTGATAAACCCCGGGACATCAATTATGAGCAGTTCTTC.

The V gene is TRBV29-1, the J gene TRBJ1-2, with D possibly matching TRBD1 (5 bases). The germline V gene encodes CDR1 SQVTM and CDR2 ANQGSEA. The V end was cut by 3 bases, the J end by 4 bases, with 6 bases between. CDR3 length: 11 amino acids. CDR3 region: CSVEGGYGYTF. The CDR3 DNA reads TGCAGCGTTGAGGGGGGCTATGGCTACACCTTC.

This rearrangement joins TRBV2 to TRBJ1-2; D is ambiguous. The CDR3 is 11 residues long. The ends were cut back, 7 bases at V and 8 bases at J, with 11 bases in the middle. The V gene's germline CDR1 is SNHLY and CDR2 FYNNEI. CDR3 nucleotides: TGTGCCAGCATGAGGGCGGGAGGCTACACCTTC. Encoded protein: CASMRAGGYTF.

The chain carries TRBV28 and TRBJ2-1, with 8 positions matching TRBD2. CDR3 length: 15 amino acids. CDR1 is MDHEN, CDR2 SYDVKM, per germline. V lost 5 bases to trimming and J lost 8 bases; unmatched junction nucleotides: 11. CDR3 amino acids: CASSPWERERDEQFF. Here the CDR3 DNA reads TGTGCCAGCAGTCCCTGGGAGCGGGAGAGAGATGAGCAGTTCTTC.

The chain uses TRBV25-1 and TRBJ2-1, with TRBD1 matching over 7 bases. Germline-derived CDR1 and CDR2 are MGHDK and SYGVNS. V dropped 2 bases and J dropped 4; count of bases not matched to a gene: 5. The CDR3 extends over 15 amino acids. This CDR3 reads CASSEIGGTYNEQFF. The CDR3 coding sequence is TGTGCCAGCAGTGAAATAGGGGGCACATACAATGAGCAGTTCTTC.

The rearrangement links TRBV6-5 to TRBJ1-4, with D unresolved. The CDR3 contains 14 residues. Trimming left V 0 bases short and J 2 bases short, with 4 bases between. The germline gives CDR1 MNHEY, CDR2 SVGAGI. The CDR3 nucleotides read TGTGCCAGCAGTTACTCCTTGACTAATGAAAAACTGTTTTTT. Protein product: CASSYSLTNEKLFF.

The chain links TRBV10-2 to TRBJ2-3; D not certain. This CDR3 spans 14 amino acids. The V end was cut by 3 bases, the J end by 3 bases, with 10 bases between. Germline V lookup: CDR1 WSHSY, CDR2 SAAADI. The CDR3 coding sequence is TGCGCCAGCAGTGATACCCGAGGTACAGATACGCAGTATTTT. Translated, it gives CASSDTRGTDTQYF.

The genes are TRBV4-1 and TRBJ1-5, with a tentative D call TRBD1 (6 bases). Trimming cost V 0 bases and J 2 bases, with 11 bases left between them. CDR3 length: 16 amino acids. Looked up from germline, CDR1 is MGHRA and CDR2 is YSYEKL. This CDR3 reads CASSQDGKGGNQPQHF. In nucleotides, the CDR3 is TGCGCCAGCAGCCAAGATGGGAAGGGGGGCAATCAGCCCCAGCATTTT.

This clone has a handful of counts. Here the CDR3 DNA reads TGTGCCAGCAGCTCCCGACAGGGGGATCCTGGAAACACCATATATTTT. It specifies CASSSRQGDPGNTIYF. The chain employs TRBV11-3 and TRBJ1-3; TRBD1 agrees at 9 bases. Per germline, CDR1 SGHNT and CDR2 YENEEA. V lost 4 bases, J lost 2 bases, and 6 bases stayed unmatched. CDR3 length: 16 amino acids. The variable domain in full, completed from reference TRBV11-3 and TRBJ1-3, reads EAGVVQSPRYKIIEKKQPVAFWCNPISGHNTLYWYLQNLGQGPELLIRYENEEAVDDSQLPKDRFSAERLKGVDSTLKIQPAELGDSAVYLCASSSRQGDPGNTIYFGEGSWLTVV.

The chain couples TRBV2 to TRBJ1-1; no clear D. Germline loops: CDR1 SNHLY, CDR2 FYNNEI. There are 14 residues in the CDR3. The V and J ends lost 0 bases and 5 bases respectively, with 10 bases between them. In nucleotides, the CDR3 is TGTGCCAGCAGTGAAGCTGCTAAGAGTACTGAAGCTTTCTTT. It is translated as CASSEAAKSTEAFF.

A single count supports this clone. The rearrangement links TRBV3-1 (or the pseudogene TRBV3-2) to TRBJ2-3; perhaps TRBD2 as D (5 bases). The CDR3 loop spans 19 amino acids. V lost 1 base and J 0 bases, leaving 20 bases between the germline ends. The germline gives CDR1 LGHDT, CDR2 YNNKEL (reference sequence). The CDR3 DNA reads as TGTGCCAGCAGCCAAGTATCGGGCCCAATAGAGGGCAGCACAGATACGCAGTATTTT. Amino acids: CASSQVSGPIEGSTDTQYF.

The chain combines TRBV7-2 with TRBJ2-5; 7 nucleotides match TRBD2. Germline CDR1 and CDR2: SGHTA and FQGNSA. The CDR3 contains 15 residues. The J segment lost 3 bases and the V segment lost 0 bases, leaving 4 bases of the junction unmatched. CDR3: CASSLAGTTEETQYF. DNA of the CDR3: TGTGCCAGCAGCTTAGCCGGGACTACCGAAGAGACCCAGTACTTC.

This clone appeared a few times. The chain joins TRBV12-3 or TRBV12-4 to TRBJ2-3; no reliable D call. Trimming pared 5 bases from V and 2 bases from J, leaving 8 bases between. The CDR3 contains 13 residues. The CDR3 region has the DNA TGTGCCAGCAGTCTTCTTGTCACAGATACGCAGTATTTT. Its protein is CASSLLVTDTQYF.